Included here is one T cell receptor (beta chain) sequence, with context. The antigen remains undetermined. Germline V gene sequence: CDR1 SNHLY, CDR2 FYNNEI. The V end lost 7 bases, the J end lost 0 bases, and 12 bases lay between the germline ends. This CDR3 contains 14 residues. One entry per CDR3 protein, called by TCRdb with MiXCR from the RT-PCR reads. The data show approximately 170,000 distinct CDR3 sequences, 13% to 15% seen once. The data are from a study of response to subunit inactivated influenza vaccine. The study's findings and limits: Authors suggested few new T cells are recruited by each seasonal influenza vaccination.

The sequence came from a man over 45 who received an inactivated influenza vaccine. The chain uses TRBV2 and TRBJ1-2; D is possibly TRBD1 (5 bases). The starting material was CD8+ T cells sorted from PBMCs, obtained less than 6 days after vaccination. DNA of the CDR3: TGTGCCAGCACGTCCGGGGACCCTAACTATGGCTACACCTTC. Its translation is CASTSGDPNYGYTF.